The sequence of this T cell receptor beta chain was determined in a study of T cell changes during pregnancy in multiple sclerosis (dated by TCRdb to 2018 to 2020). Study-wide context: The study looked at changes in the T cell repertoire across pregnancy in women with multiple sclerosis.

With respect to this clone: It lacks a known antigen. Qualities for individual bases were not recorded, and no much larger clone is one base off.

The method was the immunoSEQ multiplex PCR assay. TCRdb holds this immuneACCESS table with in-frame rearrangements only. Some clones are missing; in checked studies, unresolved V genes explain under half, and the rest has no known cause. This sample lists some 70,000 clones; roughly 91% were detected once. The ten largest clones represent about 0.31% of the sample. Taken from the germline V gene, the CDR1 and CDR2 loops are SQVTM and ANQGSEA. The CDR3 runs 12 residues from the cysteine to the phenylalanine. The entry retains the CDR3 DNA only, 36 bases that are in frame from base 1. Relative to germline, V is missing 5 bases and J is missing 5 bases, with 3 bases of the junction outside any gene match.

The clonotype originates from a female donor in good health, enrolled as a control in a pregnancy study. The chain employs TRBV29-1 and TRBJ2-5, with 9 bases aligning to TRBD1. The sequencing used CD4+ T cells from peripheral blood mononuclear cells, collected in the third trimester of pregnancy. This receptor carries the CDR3 CSVPTGGETQYF. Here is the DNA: TGCAGCGTTCCGACAGGGGGGGAGACCCAGTACTTC.